This T cell receptor (beta chain) was recorded in a study of radiation and T cells in renal cell carcinoma. In the case of this clone: Antigen: not known.

Documented treatment: treatment-naive control, cytoreductive nephrectomy. With 0 bases removed from V and 5 bases from J, the gap between germline ends came to 11 bases. The CDR3 totals 15 residues. The germline V gene encodes CDR1 SGHTA and CDR2 FQGNSA. Points from the study as a whole: Dominant CDR3 motifs were more common in irradiated tumors than controls. Top 100 clonotypes averaged approximately 50% in irradiated versus about 45% in nephrectomy-only tumors.

Assay: immunoSEQ multiplex PCR; the TCRdb copy retains only in-frame clones and omits some. The profile shows about 12,000 clones, about 71% of them singletons. The chain joins TRBV7-2 to TRBJ1-5, with D tentatively TRBD1 (5 bases). The input for sequencing was tumor tissue, taken from a patient whose treatment was nephrectomy without radiotherapy. This TCR was sampled from an elderly woman with renal cell carcinoma. The CDR3 spells CASSLAGRVDQPQHF. DNA for the CDR3: TGTGCCAGCAGCTTAGCGGGCAGGGTGGATCAGCCCCAGCATTTT.